This TCR beta chain was retrieved from a study of T cell responses to AZD1222 COVID-19 vaccine. Background on the study: Second-dose schedules of about 4 or about 12 weeks were combined.

Notes on the study in general: In the spike-specific TCR repertoire, nearly half reportedly target unmutated variant regions. Two AZD1222 doses significantly raised spike-specific TCR breadth and depth over controls. Sampled repertoires all dated from after the peak T cell response.

Concerning this clone: Antigen specificity is unknown.

Profiled with immunoSEQ multiplex PCR; TCRdb holds only in-frame clones, not every one. The sample has under 150,000 clones, roughly 87% seen once. The TCR was taken from an adult in good health. Material: peripheral blood, obtained on day 0 of AZD1222 vaccination.

The CDR3 spells CASSTHASGGALEQYF. CDR3 sequence (DNA): TGTGCCAGCAGCACCCACGCTAGCGGGGGGGCCTTAGAGCAGTACTTC. The chain has TRBV13 and TRBJ2-7; 12 nucleotides align to TRBD2. CDR3 length: 16 amino acids. J lost 7 bases, V lost 5 bases, and 12 bases had no gene match. The germline gives CDR1 PRHDT, CDR2 FYEKMQ (reference sequence).